These 21 T cell receptor beta chains were all obtained from the same sample, sequenced in a study of blood T cell repertoires in COVID-19. Data came from immunoSEQ multiplex PCR; TCRdb stores just in-frame clones and leaves some out. The sample records 300,000 to 350,000 clones, around 90% being singletons. Sequenced material: peripheral blood. The receptor source for this set is a woman under 40 with COVID-19, enrolled during active disease.

The rearrangement joins TRBV27 to TRBJ1-2; D unresolved. Trimming cost V 2 bases and J 1 base, with 5 bases left between them. The CDR3 runs to 13 residues. Per the germline V gene, CDR1 is MNHEY and CDR2 is SMNVEV (reference sequence). In DNA, the CDR3 is TGTGCCAGCAGTTTAAACAGTAACTATGGCTACACCTTC. It codes for CASSLNSNYGYTF.

The V gene is TRBV11-2, the J gene TRBJ2-5; D may be TRBD1 (7 bases). Germline CDR1 SGHAT, CDR2 FQNNGV. V lost 1 base to trimming and J lost 5 bases, with 17 bases between them. The CDR3 runs to 16 residues. This CDR3 is CASSLGGEGAGETQYF. CDR3 coding DNA: TGTGCCAGCAGCTTAGGGGGCGAGGGGGCGGGGGAGACCCAGTACTTC.

The chain employs TRBV30 and TRBJ2-2; possibly TRBD1 for D (6 bases). This CDR3 has 18 amino acids. Germline V gene lookup returns CDR1 GTSNPN and CDR2 SVGIG (reference sequence). Trimming removed 3 bases from V and 5 bases from J, with 25 bases in between. In DNA form, the CDR3 reads TGTGCCTGGAGCTTTCCGAGGGGGTTTAGTACGCGGACCGGGGAGCTGTTTTTT. Encoded protein: CAWSFPRGFSTRTGELFF.

The chain recombines TRBV27 with TRBJ1-1; no firm D call. The V end was cut by 6 bases, the J end by 5 bases, with 13 bases between. This CDR3 is 13 amino acids long. CDR1 is MNHEY and CDR2 is SMNVEV in the germline V gene (reference sequence). The CDR3 here is CASRGTSRTEAFF. CDR3 bases: TGTGCCAGCAGGGGCACCTCGAGAACTGAAGCTTTCTTT.

The chain is built from TRBV7-2 and TRBJ2-3, with D possibly being TRBD2 (5 bases). Germline CDR1 SGHTA, CDR2 FQGNSA. The V gene lost 2 bases and the J gene lost 8 bases, with 14 bases spanning the gap. The CDR3 loop spans 14 amino acids. The CDR3 DNA reads as TGTGCCAGCAGCTTAAGGCTAGCCGGGGTTACGCAGTATTTT. Protein sequence: CASSLRLAGVTQYF.

V is TRBV4-2 and J is TRBJ2-1; 12 nucleotides line up with TRBD2. This CDR3 spans 20 amino acids. The J segment lost 0 bases and the V segment lost 1 base, leaving 10 bases of the junction unmatched. CDR1 and CDR2 from the germline V gene are LGHNA and YNFKEQ. The CDR3 here is CASSQVLAGGTIHSYNEQFF. For the CDR3, the DNA is TGTGCCAGCAGCCAAGTCCTAGCGGGAGGGACAATCCACTCCTACAATGAGCAGTTCTTC.

Remarks on this clone: Compared with germline, one end of the junction differs, possibly owing to a read error. The V call is TRBV11-2, the J call TRBJ2-1; D unresolved. CDR3 length: 13 amino acids. Germline V gene data show CDR1 as SGHAT and CDR2 as FQNNGV. DNA for the CDR3: TGTGCCAGCAGCGTAGACCAAGCGCCTGAGCAGTTCTTC. Residues: CASSVDQAPEQFF. Full variable domain (outside the CDR3, taken from reference TRBV11-2 and TRBJ2-1): EAGVAQSPRYKIIEKRQSVAFWCNPISGHATLYWYQQILGQGPKLLIQFQNNGVVDDSQLPKDRFSAERLKGVDSTLKIQPAKLEDSAVYLCASSVDQAPEQFFGPGTRLTVL.

Written as DNA, the CDR3 is TGTGCCAGCAGACCCCGGGACAGGGTGAACGAGCAGTACTTC. Translated: CASRPRDRVNEQYF. The J gene is TRBJ2-7, the V gene TRBV2; 9 nucleotides align to TRBD1. Germline V gene lookup returns CDR1 SNHLY and CDR2 FYNNEI. Germline trimming cut 6 bases from V and 5 bases from J; bases unmatched to any gene: 8. The CDR3 extends over 14 amino acids. Full variable domain (outside the CDR3, taken from reference TRBV2 and TRBJ2-7): EPEVTQTPSHQVTQMGQEVILRCVPISNHLYFYWYRQILGQKVEFLVSFYNNEISEKSEIFDDQFSVERPDGSNFTLKIRSTKLEDSAMYFCASRPRDRVNEQYFGPGTRLTVT.

In its sample, this clone was seen once. This chain connects TRBV4-2 to TRBJ2-7; D uncertain. V dropped 1 base and J dropped 1 base, with 8 bases sitting between them. This CDR3 is built from 14 residues. Germline V gives CDR1 LGHNA, CDR2 YNFKEQ. The CDR3: CASSQVGSSYEQYF. For the CDR3, the DNA is TGTGCCAGCAGCCAAGTGGGCAGTTCCTACGAGCAGTACTTC.

The rearrangement joins TRBV28 to TRBJ2-4; 7 bases line up with TRBD1. CDR3 length: 16 residues. V trimming: 8 bases; J trimming: 1 base; junction bases outside the gene matches: 11. The germline gives CDR1 MDHEN, CDR2 SYDVKM. The CDR3 nucleotides are TGTGCCAGCGGGACCACAGGGGAAGGGGCCAAAAACATTCAGTACTTC. It encodes CASGTTGEGAKNIQYF. Using reference TRBV28 and TRBJ2-4 for the parts outside the CDR3, the full variable domain is DVKVTQSSRYLVKRTGEKVFLECVQDMDHENMFWYRQDPGLGLRLIYFSYDVKMKEKGDIPEGYSVSREKKERFSLILESASTNQTSMYLCASGTTGEGAKNIQYFGAGTRLSVL.

The chain couples TRBV6-5 to TRBJ2-4, with 9 bases aligning to TRBD1. With 6 bases clipped from V and 7 bases from J, the junction kept 7 bases outside the gene matches. This CDR3 contains 14 residues. Germline CDR1 and CDR2: MNHEY and SVGAGI. The CDR3 sequence: CASSSSDRGNIQYF. The CDR3 bases are TGTGCCAGCAGCTCCTCAGACAGGGGGAACATTCAGTACTTC.

The J gene is TRBJ2-2, the V gene TRBV25-1; 11 bases match TRBD1. The CDR3 sequence is 15 residues long. Per the germline V gene, CDR1 is MGHDK and CDR2 is SYGVNS. J gave up 6 bases and V 5 bases, and 5 bases lay outside the gene matches. The CDR3 DNA reads as TGTGCCAGCAGTTCAGGACAGGGGGCGGCCGGGGAGCTGTTTTTT. As protein: CASSSGQGAAGELFF.

This clone was observed at least ten times. The chain uses TRBV20-1 and TRBJ1-6; tentatively, D is TRBD1 (6 bases). This CDR3 region has 15 residues. Germline V gene sequence: CDR1 DFQATT, CDR2 SNEGSKA (reference sequence). The V end lost 5 bases, the J end lost 7 bases, and 18 bases lay between the germline ends. The CDR3 region is CSAGEGTNENSPLHF. The CDR3, as DNA: TGCAGTGCTGGTGAAGGGACAAATGAAAATTCACCCCTCCACTTT.

This clone was detected only once. The chain combines TRBV3-1 (or the pseudogene TRBV3-2) with TRBJ1-4, with 12 bases fitting TRBD1. This CDR3 is 15 amino acids long. The V gene's germline CDR1 is LGHDT and CDR2 YNNKEL (reference sequence). The J segment lost 7 bases and the V segment lost 4 bases, leaving 4 bases of the junction unmatched. CDR3 in amino acids: CASSPGTGGSEKLFF. As DNA, the CDR3 is TGTGCCAGCAGCCCTGGGACAGGGGGCAGTGAAAAACTGTTTTTT.

The chain combines TRBV5-1 with TRBJ2-1, with 9 bases identical to TRBD2. The junction had 3 bases not matched to a gene; V was cut back by 1 base and J by 4 bases. Germline values: CDR1 SGHRS, CDR2 YFSETQ. The CDR3 covers 15 residues. CDR3 loop: CASSLNSGSYNEQFF. DNA for the CDR3: TGCGCCAGCAGCTTGAATAGCGGGAGTTACAATGAGCAGTTCTTC. Full variable domain (missing parts from reference TRBV5-1 and TRBJ2-1): KAGVTQTPRYLIKTRGQQVTLSCSPISGHRSVSWYQQTPGQGLQFLFEYFSETQRNKGNFPGRFSGRQFSNSRSEMNVSTLELGDSALYLCASSLNSGSYNEQFFGPGTRLTVL.

This chain connects TRBV27 to TRBJ2-7; D may be TRBD1 (6 bases). V was shortened by 5 bases and J by 5 bases, with 16 bases between the two germline ends. Germline values: CDR1 MNHEY, CDR2 SMNVEV (reference sequence). This CDR3 region has 14 residues. CDR3 DNA: TGTGCCAGCAGTCCCAGGGGTACGCTCAACGAGCAGTACTTC. Protein: CASSPRGTLNEQYF.

The chain is built from TRBV7-2 and TRBJ2-1; D is unclear. Germline-derived CDR1 and CDR2 are SGHTA and FQGNSA. The V gene lost 1 base and the J gene lost 9 bases, with 13 bases spanning the gap. The CDR3 sequence is 14 residues long. CDR3 bases: TGTGCCAGCAGCTTAGGCGGCTTCAGTGGTGAGCAGTTCTTC. The encoded protein is CASSLGGFSGEQFF.

The CDR3 bases are TGTGCCACCGCGAGGGACAGTGACTACGAGCAGTACTTC. It yields the protein CATARDSDYEQYF. J is TRBJ2-7 and V is TRBV15; 7 nucleotides agree with TRBD1. V shed 8 bases, J shed 3 bases, and the junction held 7 bases outside the gene matches. CDR3 length: 13 amino acids. The V gene's germline CDR1 is LNHNV and CDR2 YYDKDF (reference sequence).

This clone has only one observation. V gene TRBV7-9 combines with J gene TRBJ2-2; 10 bases are a match to TRBD2. V gave up 5 bases and J gave up 4 bases; unmatched junction bases: 7. Looked up from germline, CDR1 is SEHNR and CDR2 is FQNEAQ (reference sequence). The CDR3 totals 16 residues. CDR3 coding DNA: TGTGCCAGCAGCAACCCGGGACTAGCGAGCACCGGGGAGCTGTTTTTT. The encoded protein is CASSNPGLASTGELFF.

The genes are TRBV4-2 and TRBJ2-5; TRBD2 aligns across 11 bases. V shed 8 bases, J shed 2 bases, and the junction held 4 bases outside the gene matches. Per germline, CDR1 LGHNA and CDR2 YNFKEQ. There are 14 residues in the CDR3. CDR3 DNA sequence: TGTGCCAGCGCCTTAGCGGGAGGGCAAGAGACCCAGTACTTC. Protein sequence: CASALAGGQETQYF.

V gene TRBV29-1 combines with J gene TRBJ2-7; TRBD1 matches at 9 bases. The ends lost 4 bases at V and 2 bases at J; junction bases unmatched: 3. Per the germline V gene, CDR1 is SQVTM and CDR2 is ANQGSEA. The CDR3 covers 13 residues. Written as DNA, the CDR3 is TGCAGCGTTGGACAGGGGGAAACCTACGAGCAGTACTTC. This gives the protein CSVGQGETYEQYF.